A single sample is the source of the 26 T cell receptor beta chains below, sequenced in a study of T cells expressing NK-cell markers. After re-calling the 5' RACE reads, TCRdb lists one entry per CDR3 protein, DNA absent. Its table records 550,000 to 600,000 distinct CDR3 sequences. Sequenced sample: blood T cells: a sorted CD56 or NKG2C T cell subset, CD4+ or CD8+ T cells, or bulk PBMC T cells (not recorded which). The source is a man younger than 35 in good health.

The CDR3: CASSRGKFPLNTEAFF. V and J are TRBV18 and TRBJ1-1; TCRdb designates TRBD1, a call that cannot be tested without DNA. This CDR3 is 16 amino acids long. CDR1 and CDR2 from the germline V gene are KGHSH and LQKENI.

The chain links TRBV25-1 to TRBJ2-1; the TCRdb call, TRBD1, lacks DNA for checking. Germline assignment: CDR1 MGHDK and CDR2 SYGVNS. This CDR3 is 15 amino acids long. CDR3 residues: CASSEPRDMRNEQFF.

The V call is TRBV15, the J call TRBJ2-7. This CDR3 is built from 13 residues. Germline CDR1 reads LNHNV; CDR2 reads YYDKDF (reference sequence). The CDR3 sequence is CATSRALDYEQYF. Looking up the rest from reference TRBV15 and TRBJ2-7 gives the full variable domain: DAMVIQNPRYQVTQFGKPVTLSCSQTLNHNVMYWYQQKSSQAPKLLFHYYDKDFNNEADTPDNFQSRRPNTSFCFLDIRSPGLGDTAMYLCATSRALDYEQYFGPGTRLTVT.

CDR3 loop: CASSLGQLRADTQYF. This chain joins TRBV12-3 or TRBV12-4 and TRBJ2-3. This CDR3 has 15 residues.

CDR3 amino acids: CASSTGRKLFF. V is TRBV14 and J is TRBJ1-4; TCRdb's D call of TRBD1 is untestable without DNA. Germline-derived CDR1 and CDR2 are SGHDN and FVKESK. The CDR3 extends over 11 amino acids.

The genes are TRBV6-5 and TRBJ2-2; TCRdb designates TRBD1, a call that cannot be tested without DNA. Germline-derived CDR1 and CDR2 are MNHEY and SVGAGI. This CDR3 comprises 18 residues. This chain's CDR3 is CASSNRAGTLSNTGELFF.

This sequence joins TRBV20-1 and TRBJ1-5; TCRdb's D gene call, TRBD1, goes unchecked for lack of DNA. The CDR3 is 15 amino acids. The V gene's germline CDR1 is DFQATT and CDR2 SNEGSKA (reference sequence). CDR3 region: CSASEGVEGNQPQHF.

The chain links TRBV29-1 to TRBJ1-4; TCRdb names TRBD1, which stays unverified in the absence of DNA. This CDR3 has 13 amino acids. Looked up from germline, CDR1 is SQVTM and CDR2 is ANQGSEA. The CDR3 region is CSAQTGANEKLFF. The whole variable domain, remainder taken from reference TRBV29-1 and TRBJ1-4, is SAVISQKPSRDICQRGTSLTIQCQVDSQVTMMFWYRQQPGQSLTLIATANQGSEATYESGFVIDKFPISRPNLTFSTLTVSNMSPEDSSIYLCSAQTGANEKLFFGSGTQLSVL.

This chain connects TRBV20-1 to TRBJ1-2; without DNA, the TCRdb call of TRBD1 cannot be checked. The CDR3 extends over 13 amino acids. In germline, CDR1 is DFQATT, CDR2 SNEGSKA (reference sequence). CDR3 residues: CSARTGTEDGYTF.

The V and J genes are TRBV20-1 and TRBJ2-1. Germline V lookup: CDR1 DFQATT, CDR2 SNEGSKA (reference sequence). The CDR3 has 11 residues. CDR3 sequence: CSATENNEQFF.

The rearrangement links TRBV20-1 to TRBJ1-2; the TCRdb call, TRBD1, lacks DNA for checking. The CDR3 runs 13 residues. Germline-derived CDR1 and CDR2 are DFQATT and SNEGSKA (reference sequence). The CDR3: CSASRGRLDGYTF.

Here the CDR3 reads CSARRPSGNFSYNEQFF. The V gene is TRBV20-1, the J gene TRBJ2-1; TCRdb proposes TRBD2, but this gene call is untestable without DNA. Germline assignment: CDR1 DFQATT and CDR2 SNEGSKA (reference sequence). The CDR3 has 17 amino acids.

The chain uses TRBV10-3 and TRBJ2-5; the D gene TCRdb calls, TRBD2, cannot be checked with no DNA. Germline-derived CDR1 and CDR2 are ENHRY and SYGVKD. The length of the CDR3 is 16 residues. The CDR3 reads CAISDTSAGEEETQYF.

The gene calls are TRBV7-3 and TRBJ2-2; TCRdb lists TRBD1, though no DNA is available to test this call. CDR1 is SGHTA and CDR2 is FQGTGA in the germline V gene. The CDR3 is 14 residues long. CDR3 loop: CASSSDRWSGELFF.

V gene TRBV11-1 combines with J gene TRBJ2-6; TCRdb gives TRBD1 as the D gene, but with no DNA this cannot be confirmed. The CDR3 is made up of 19 amino acids. CDR1 SGHAT and CDR2 FQDESV come from the germline V gene (reference sequence). CDR3 sequence reads: CASSLAWGTGGLGANVLTF.

The V and J genes are TRBV27 and TRBJ2-3; TCRdb gives TRBD1 as the D gene, but with no DNA this cannot be confirmed. Germline assignment: CDR1 MNHEY and CDR2 SMNVEV (reference sequence). This CDR3 spans 16 amino acids. The CDR3 sequence: CASSFGTGFVTDTQYF.

This chain uses TRBV11-2 with TRBJ2-1. This CDR3 is 14 amino acids long. The germline V gene has CDR1 SGHAT and CDR2 FQNNGV. This chain's CDR3 is CASSDSYSNNEQFF.

The chain is built from TRBV10-3 and TRBJ1-6. CDR1 is ENHRY, CDR2 SYGVKD, per germline. The CDR3 covers 13 residues. CDR3 in amino acids: CAISDDLNSPLHF.

This chain connects TRBV4-3 to TRBJ2-5; TCRdb calls TRBD1, which cannot be checked without DNA. Per the germline V gene, CDR1 is LGHNA and CDR2 is YSLEER. The CDR3 has 15 amino acids. The CDR3 protein is CASSPHRLGKETQYF.

V gene TRBV4-3 combines with J gene TRBJ2-3; TCRdb lists TRBD1, though no DNA is available to test this call. The V gene's germline CDR1 is LGHNA and CDR2 YSLEER. There are 17 residues in the CDR3. The chain's CDR3 is CASSQDFSRDPRDTQYF.

V gene TRBV29-1 combines with J gene TRBJ2-5; TCRdb names TRBD2, which stays unverified in the absence of DNA. CDR1 is SQVTM and CDR2 is ANQGSEA in the germline V gene. CDR3 length: 16 amino acids. The CDR3 loop reads CSVEHLAGGDGETQYF.

V gene TRBV27 combines with J gene TRBJ1-1; TCRdb proposes TRBD1, but this gene call is untestable without DNA. CDR1 is MNHEY and CDR2 is SMNVEV in the germline V gene (reference sequence). The CDR3 has 16 residues. CDR3 region: CASNPLRGSFGTEAFF.

This chain links TRBV3-1 with TRBJ2-5; TCRdb designates TRBD1, a call that cannot be tested without DNA. CDR3 length: 15 residues. Per germline, CDR1 LGHDT and CDR2 YNNKEL (reference sequence). The CDR3 sequence: CASSHGQGGLETQYF.

The chain joins TRBV4-1 to TRBJ1-5. The germline gives CDR1 MGHRA, CDR2 YSYEKL. The CDR3 is made up of 16 amino acids. Here the CDR3 reads CASSQVDWQRNQPQHF.

This chain's CDR3 is CSTSGTMTNEQFF. The chain combines TRBV29-1 with TRBJ2-1; TCRdb picks TRBD1, but there is no DNA to check that call. The CDR3 extends over 13 amino acids. Germline V CDR1 and CDR2: SQVTM, ANQGSEA.

The chain recombines TRBV12-3 or TRBV12-4 with TRBJ1-2. The CDR3 totals 13 residues. The CDR3 reads CASSLDEVYGYTF.